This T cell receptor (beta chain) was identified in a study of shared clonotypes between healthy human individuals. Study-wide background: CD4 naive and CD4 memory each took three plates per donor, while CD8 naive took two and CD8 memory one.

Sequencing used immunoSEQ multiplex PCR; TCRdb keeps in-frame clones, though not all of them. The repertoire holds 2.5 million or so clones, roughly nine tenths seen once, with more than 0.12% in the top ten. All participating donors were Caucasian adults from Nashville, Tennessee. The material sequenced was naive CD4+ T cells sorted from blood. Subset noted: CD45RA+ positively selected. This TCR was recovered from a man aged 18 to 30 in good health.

CDR3 amino acids: CASDRKTSGVDTQYF. The CDR3 coding sequence is TGTGCCAGCGATCGAAAGACTAGCGGGGTGGATACGCAGTATTTT. The chain joins TRBV2 to TRBJ2-3; 11 positions agree with TRBD2. Trimming cost V 8 bases and J 6 bases; bases outside gene matches: 10. Per germline, CDR1 SNHLY and CDR2 FYNNEI. This CDR3 spans 15 amino acids.